These T cell receptor beta chains were read from a single sample in a study of T-cell reconstitution after alpha-beta-depleted transplantation in children. TCRdb fed the PCR reads into MiXCR, producing one record per CDR3 protein. The table has some 830,000 distinct CDR3 sequences, roughly 16% seen once; the top ten hold under 6%. The sequencing here drew on PBMCs, mostly from graft donor cells, taken 360 days after TCRalphabeta/CD19-depleted stem cell transplant. The receptors stem from a male patient younger than 18 who had a stem cell transplant for acute lymphoblastic leukemia, so the T cells may come from the graft donor. The CDR3 runs from the conserved cysteine through the conserved F or W. D genes are given only for firm matches. Size tells how often a clone was seen (once, few, many) or the class of an expanded clone, and some rows leave it out.

TGTGCCAGCAGTGATCGTGAGCAGTACTTC	CASSDREQYF	NA	10	TRBV2	TRBJ2-7	NA
TGTGCCAGCAGCCGGCAAAACATTCAGTACTTC	CASSRQNIQYF	few	11	TRBV9	TRBJ2-4	NA
TGCAGTGCCGGTGGGCAGGGGGCAGGGATAGGCTATGGCTACACCTTC	CSAGGQGAGIGYGYTF	few	16	TRBV20-1	TRBJ1-2	TRBD1
TGCGCCAGCAGGTCGGAGTCAGGGGGTAACTATGGCTACACCTTC	CASRSESGGNYGYTF	NA	15	TRBV5-1	TRBJ1-2	TRBD1
TGCGCCAGCAGCCCAACCGCAGGGGGCAATGAGCAGTTCTTC	CASSPTAGGNEQFF	NA	14	TRBV5-1	TRBJ2-1	TRBD1
TGTGCCAGCAGCGTCGGGCGTAGATCTACGGATGAGCAGTTCTTC	CASSVGRRSTDEQFF	many	15	TRBV9	TRBJ2-1	NA
TGTGCCAGCAGTTTAGCGGGGTCTAGCGGGAGGCCCGGGGAGCTGTTTTTT	CASSLAGSSGRPGELFF	few	17	TRBV12-3/TRBV12-4	TRBJ2-2	TRBD2
TGTGCCAGCAGCGTCGTCAGGAACACCGGGGAGCTGTTTTTT	CASSVVRNTGELFF	few	14	TRBV7-9	TRBJ2-2	NA
TGTGCCAGCAGCACCCCCAGCCCGGGAACGGGGGCAGTCAACACCGGGGAGCTGTTTTTT	CASSTPSPGTGAVNTGELFF	few	20	TRBV3-1	TRBJ2-2	NA
TGCAGTGCTAGAGAGGCCCGACTGAGGGTTGCTAATTCACCCCTCCACTTT	CSAREARLRVANSPLHF	few	17	TRBV20-1	TRBJ1-6	NA
TGTGCCAGCAGTTTCAGCATCGGCAGGGGACGCGAAAAACTGTTTTTT	CASSFSIGRGREKLFF	many	16	TRBV12-3/TRBV12-4	TRBJ1-4	NA
TGTGCCAGCAGCTTTGAGCGGGAGTGGAATGAGCAGTTCTTC	CASSFEREWNEQFF	few	14	TRBV7-8	TRBJ2-1	TRBD2
TGTGCCAGCAGGGGACTAGCGTCCTACGAGCAGTACTTC	CASRGLASYEQYF	many	13	TRBV2	TRBJ2-7	TRBD2
TGTGCCATCAGTGACAGGGTGACGTTGTCCTACAATGAGCAGTTCTTC	CAISDRVTLSYNEQFF	many	16	TRBV10-3	TRBJ2-1	NA
TGCGCCAGCAGCCAATTCCTGGGACTAGCGGGAGTCCATGAGCAGTTCTTC	CASSQFLGLAGVHEQFF	NA	17	TRBV4-1	TRBJ2-1	TRBD2
TGCGCCAGCAGCTACAGACGCACAGATACGCAGTATTTT	CASSYRRTDTQYF	few	13	TRBV5-1	TRBJ2-3	NA
TGTGCCCACGGCGGGCAGCTGAACACTGAAGCTTTCTTT	CAHGGQLNTEAFF	NA	13	TRBV10-3	TRBJ1-1	NA
TGTGCCAGCAGTTACGTGGCCGGGCCACTAGCGGGAGACTGGGCCGGGGATGAGCAGTTCTTC	CASSYVAGPLAGDWAGDEQFF	NA	21	TRBV6-2/TRBV6-3	TRBJ2-1	TRBD2
TGTGCCAGCAGCGCAGGGGCAAACACCGGGGAGCTGTTTTTT	CASSAGANTGELFF	many	14	TRBV7-2	TRBJ2-2	NA
TGTGCCAGCAGCTTAGTTGGGAGGGGAGGTGAGCAGTTCTTC	CASSLVGRGGEQFF	NA	14	TRBV7-2	TRBJ2-1	TRBD2
TGCAGCACCAGGAGGGGGGGTTACAATGAGCAGTTCTTC	CSTRRGGYNEQFF	many	13	TRBV29-1	TRBJ2-1	NA
TGCGCCAGCTCCCGGACTAGCGGAGCAGGGTACTACAATGAGCAGTTCTTC	CASSRTSGAGYYNEQFF	NA	17	TRBV5-1	TRBJ2-1	TRBD2
TGTGCCAGCAGCCCCCTGAGCAGAACCTATGGCTACACCTTC	CASSPLSRTYGYTF	few	14	TRBV7-8	TRBJ1-2	NA
TGTGCCAGCAGCCCGCACCCGACTAGCGGGAGTCGGTATAGCTCCTACGAGCAGTACTTC	CASSPHPTSGSRYSSYEQYF	few	20	TRBV7-8	TRBJ2-7	TRBD2
TGTGCCAGCTCACCACAAGTTGCTGGACTAGCGGGAGACCAAGAGACCCAGTACTTC	CASSPQVAGLAGDQETQYF	NA	19	TRBV18	TRBJ2-5	TRBD2
TGTGCCAGCAGTTTGGGGTCCTGGGGGCCGAACGGGGAGCTGTTTTTT	CASSLGSWGPNGELFF	NA	16	TRBV27	TRBJ2-2	NA
TGTGCCAGCAGCTTGAGGAGCGGTTGGGCCAACGGAAACACCGGGGAGCTGTTTTTT	CASSLRSGWANGNTGELFF	few	19	TRBV5-4	TRBJ2-2	NA
TGCAGCGTCCCCTGGACGGGGCCCGAGCAGTTCTTC	CSVPWTGPEQFF	NA	12	TRBV29-1	TRBJ2-1	NA
TGCGCCAGCAGCTTTAGCGTCAAGAGGGATGGAGAGACCCAGTACTTC	CASSFSVKRDGETQYF	NA	16	TRBV5-1	TRBJ2-5	NA
TGCAGCGTTCCTAATCTAGCGGCGATCTCCTACAATGAGCAGTTCTTC	CSVPNLAAISYNEQFF	NA	16	TRBV29-1	TRBJ2-1	TRBD2
TGTGCCAGCAGACATGAAACTAGCTCCTACGAGCAGTACTTC	CASRHETSSYEQYF	NA	14	TRBV7-2	TRBJ2-7	NA
TGTGCCAGCTCCTCTGACAGGGAGTATAGCAATCAGCCCCAGCATTTT	CASSSDREYSNQPQHF	few	16	TRBV15	TRBJ1-5	TRBD1
TGTGCCAGCAGTTTCCCTGACACCTCCTATGGCTACACCTTC	CASSFPDTSYGYTF	NA	14	TRBV28	TRBJ1-2	NA
TGTGCCAGCAGCTTAGTCTCGGAGGGCGGGGAGCTGTTTTTT	CASSLVSEGGELFF	NA	14	TRBV7-2	TRBJ2-2	NA
TGCAGTGCTAGAGATCCACTGGCGTTCAACACCGGGGAGCTGTTTTTT	CSARDPLAFNTGELFF	NA	16	TRBV20-1	TRBJ2-2	NA
TGCGCCAGCAGCCGGGGAGGTAGTACTGAAGCTTTCTTT	CASSRGGSTEAFF	few	13	TRBV5-1	TRBJ1-1	NA
TGTGCCAGCAGTGACCTCCAAGGAAGCGAGCAGTACTTC	CASSDLQGSEQYF	few	13	TRBV6-1	TRBJ2-7	NA
TGCGCCAGTCAGGGACTAGCGACGGATGAGCAGTTCTTC	CASQGLATDEQFF	NA	13	TRBV5-1	TRBJ2-1	TRBD2
TGCAGTGCTAGAGGGGAGGGACTCCAAGAGACCCAGTACTTC	CSARGEGLQETQYF	few	14	TRBV20-1	TRBJ2-5	TRBD2
TGTGCCAGCAGGCAGGGACAGTGGACCGGGGAGCTGTTTTTT	CASRQGQWTGELFF	few	14	TRBV11-2	TRBJ2-2	TRBD1
TGCACCAGCAGGTCAGGGGACACCGGGGAGCTGTTTTTT	CTSRSGDTGELFF	NA	13	TRBV5-1	TRBJ2-2	NA
TGCAGTGCTAGGGCACAGGAGTTCTATGGCTACACCTTC	CSARAQEFYGYTF	many	13	TRBV20-1	TRBJ1-2	NA
TGTGCCAGCACCTGGGGGACAGGGAAAGAGACCCAGTACTTC	CASTWGTGKETQYF	many	14	TRBV7-9	TRBJ2-5	TRBD1
TGCGCCAGCAGCCATGGACAGGGAGATGGCTACACCTTC	CASSHGQGDGYTF	many	13	TRBV5-1	TRBJ1-2	TRBD1
TGCGCCAGCAGCCAACGTCAGGATAGCGGGAGCTACAATGAGCAGTTCTTC	CASSQRQDSGSYNEQFF	NA	17	TRBV4-1	TRBJ2-1	TRBD2